Here is one T cell receptor (beta chain) with its context. Its antigen remains unknown. TCRdb's table, derived via immunoSEQ multiplex PCR, lists solely in-frame clones and lacks some. The sample has some 37,000 clones, about three quarters seen once; the top ten hold roughly 2.8%. This sample is drawn from a study of CD4 T cells in relation to SARS-CoV-2 and coronaviruses. Germline lookup yields CDR1 MDHEN and CDR2 SYDVKM. V was clipped by 5 bases and J by 0 bases; unmatched bases: 13. This CDR3 comprises 18 residues. Sequencing input: memory CD4+ T cells from PBMCs, cultured in vitro. This chain joins TRBV28 and TRBJ2-5; 9 nucleotides agree with TRBD2. The TCR comes from an adult with COVID-19. CDR3 in DNA: TGTGCCAGCAGTCCCTCGGGACTAGCAAGGGGACACCAAGAGACCCAGTACTTC. Encoded protein: CASSPSGLARGHQETQYF. The full variable domain, its missing parts supplied by reference TRBV28 and TRBJ2-5, is DVKVTQSSRYLVKRTGEKVFLECVQDMDHENMFWYRQDPGLGLRLIYFSYDVKMKEKGDIPEGYSVSREKKERFSLILESASTNQTSMYLCASSPSGLARGHQETQYFGPGTRLLVL.